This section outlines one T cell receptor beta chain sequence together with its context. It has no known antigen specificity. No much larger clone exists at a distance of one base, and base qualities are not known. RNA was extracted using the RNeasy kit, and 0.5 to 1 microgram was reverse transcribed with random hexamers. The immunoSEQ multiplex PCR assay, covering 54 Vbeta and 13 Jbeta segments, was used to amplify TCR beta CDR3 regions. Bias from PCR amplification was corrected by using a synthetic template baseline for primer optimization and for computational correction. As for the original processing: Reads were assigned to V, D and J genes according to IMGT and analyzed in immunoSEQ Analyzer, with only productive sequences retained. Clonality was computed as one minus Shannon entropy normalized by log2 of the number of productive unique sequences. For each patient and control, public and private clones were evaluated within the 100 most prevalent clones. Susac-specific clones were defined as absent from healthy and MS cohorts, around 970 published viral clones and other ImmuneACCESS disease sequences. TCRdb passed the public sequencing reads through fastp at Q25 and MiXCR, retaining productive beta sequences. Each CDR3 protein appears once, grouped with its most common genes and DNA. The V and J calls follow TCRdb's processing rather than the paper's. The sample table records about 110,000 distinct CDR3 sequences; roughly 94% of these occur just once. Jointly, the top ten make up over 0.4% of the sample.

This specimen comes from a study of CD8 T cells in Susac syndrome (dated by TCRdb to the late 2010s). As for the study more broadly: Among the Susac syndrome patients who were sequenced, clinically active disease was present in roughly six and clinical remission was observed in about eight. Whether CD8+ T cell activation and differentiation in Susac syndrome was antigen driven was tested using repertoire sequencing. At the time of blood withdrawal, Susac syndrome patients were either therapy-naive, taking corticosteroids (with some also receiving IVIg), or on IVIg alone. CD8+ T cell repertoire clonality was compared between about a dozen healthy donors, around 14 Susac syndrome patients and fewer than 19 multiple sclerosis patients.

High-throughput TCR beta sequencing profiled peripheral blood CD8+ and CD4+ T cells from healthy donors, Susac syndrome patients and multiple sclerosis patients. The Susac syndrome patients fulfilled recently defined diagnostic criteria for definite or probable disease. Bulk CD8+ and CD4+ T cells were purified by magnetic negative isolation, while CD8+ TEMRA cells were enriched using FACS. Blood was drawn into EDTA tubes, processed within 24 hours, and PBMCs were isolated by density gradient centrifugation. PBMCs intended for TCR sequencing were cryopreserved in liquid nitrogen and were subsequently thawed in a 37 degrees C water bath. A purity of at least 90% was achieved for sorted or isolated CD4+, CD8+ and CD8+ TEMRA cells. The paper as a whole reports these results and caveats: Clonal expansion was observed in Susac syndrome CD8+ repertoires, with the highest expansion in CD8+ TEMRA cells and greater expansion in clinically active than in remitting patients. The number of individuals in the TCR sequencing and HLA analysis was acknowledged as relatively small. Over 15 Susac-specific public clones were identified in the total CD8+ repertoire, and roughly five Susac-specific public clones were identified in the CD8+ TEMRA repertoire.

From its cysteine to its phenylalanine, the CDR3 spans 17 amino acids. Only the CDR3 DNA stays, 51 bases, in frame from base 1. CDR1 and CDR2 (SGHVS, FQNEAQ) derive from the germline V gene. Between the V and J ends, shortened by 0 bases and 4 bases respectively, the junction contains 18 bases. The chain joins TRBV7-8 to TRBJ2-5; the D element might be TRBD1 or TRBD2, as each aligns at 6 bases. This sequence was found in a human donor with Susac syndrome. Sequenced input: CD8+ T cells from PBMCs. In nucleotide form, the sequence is TGTGCCAGCAGCTTAGCGGGGGCGGGGAAGAGTAGAGAGACCCAGTACTTC. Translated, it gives CASSLAGAGKSRETQYF. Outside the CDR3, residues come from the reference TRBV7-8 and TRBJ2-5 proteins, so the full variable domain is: GAGVSQSPRYKVAKRGQDVALRCDPISGHVSLFWYQQALGQGPEFLTYFQNEAQLDKSGLPSDRFFAERPEGSVSTLKIQRTQQEDSAVYLCASSLAGAGKSRETQYFGPGTRLLVL.